This T cell receptor (beta chain) derives from a study of memory CD4+ T cells and cytomegalovirus serostatus. Profiling relied on immunoSEQ multiplex PCR, and the TCRdb table lists in-frame clones only, not all of them. Here the sample spans 56,000 or so clones, roughly four fifths being singletons. The V gene end was trimmed by 0 bases and the J gene end by 4 bases; junction bases not matched to a gene: 1. The CDR3 runs to 15 residues. Germline V lookup: CDR1 MNHNY, CDR2 SVGAGI (reference sequence). This clone came up once. The antigen is undetermined. The study, taken as a whole, reports: CMV serostatus prediction reached median AUC 0.95, or 0.91 with US-trained model.

The sort gate was single viable CD3+CD4+CD8-CD45RO+ cells for memory CD4+ T cells. V is TRBV6-6 and J is TRBJ2-3, with 10 bases matching TRBD2. This clonotype originated in an adult in good health and CMV-seronegative. Sequenced: memory CD4+ T cells from blood. DNA of the CDR3: TGTGCCAGCAGTTACTCGACTAGCGGGTCAGATACGCAGTATTTT. Translating it yields CASSYSTSGSDTQYF.